The 21 T cell receptor beta chains below come from one sample, sequenced in a study of early T cells in non-severe SARS-CoV-2 infection. TCRdb redid the calling of the 5' RACE reads with MiXCR, one entry per CDR3 protein. The table includes around 71,000 distinct CDR3 sequences, roughly 15% detected once. The sequenced sample was whole blood, obtained at baseline. The receptors here all came from an adult who was a healthcare worker with PCR-confirmed SARS-CoV-2 infection or an uninfected control (not recorded which).

The V gene is TRBV20-1, the J gene TRBJ2-3; D might be TRBD1 (5 bases). V was pared by 6 bases and J by 2 bases, with 15 bases between. Germline V lookup: CDR1 DFQATT, CDR2 SNEGSKA (reference sequence). This CDR3 spans 14 amino acids. CDR3 residues: CSALSGKDTDTQYF. The CDR3 DNA is TGCAGTGCCCTGTCAGGGAAGGACACAGATACGCAGTATTTT.

J is TRBJ2-1 and V is TRBV10-3; perhaps TRBD1 as D (7 bases). V was clipped by 5 bases and J by 0 bases, with 11 bases between them. The CDR3 is 15 residues long. Germline V lookup: CDR1 ENHRY, CDR2 SYGVKD. CDR3 DNA: TGTGCCATCAGTAGACAGGGAGGCTCCTACAATGAGCAGTTCTTC. It translates to CAISRQGGSYNEQFF.

The gene calls are TRBV28 and TRBJ2-2, with TRBD1 matching 9 bases. The germline CDR1 and CDR2 sequences are MDHEN and SYDVKM. This CDR3 has 16 amino acids. The V segment lost 1 base and the J segment 5 bases; nucleotides outside the gene matches: 5. The CDR3 bases are TGTGCCAGCAGTTTATTGGGGACAGGGTCGACCGGGGAGCTGTTTTTT. Its translation: CASSLLGTGSTGELFF.

This clonotype was observed a few times. V and J are TRBV20-1 and TRBJ2-5; possibly TRBD2 for D (6 bases). The germline gives CDR1 DFQATT, CDR2 SNEGSKA (reference sequence). The CDR3 runs 13 residues. The CDR3: CGGAGRTRETQYF. Here the CDR3 DNA reads TGCGGAGGGGCCGGTCGGACGCGAGAGACCCAGTACTTC.

With regard to this clonotype: At one boundary the junction diverges from the germline segment, which might be a read error. J is TRBJ2-1 and V is TRBV28; 9 positions match TRBD1. Germline assignment: CDR1 MDHEN and CDR2 SYDVKM. The CDR3 loop spans 15 amino acids. CDR3 sequence reads: CASIPPGQGPNEQFF. In DNA form, the CDR3 reads TGCGCCAGCATCCCCCCGGGACAGGGACCCAATGAGCAGTTCTTC.

As DNA, the CDR3 is TGTGCCAGCAGCGTAGGGGGACAGACCTACGAGCAGTACTTC. This encodes CASSVGGQTYEQYF. This sequence joins TRBV9 and TRBJ2-7; 7 nucleotides line up with TRBD1. Trimming cost V 0 bases and J 2 bases; bases outside gene matches: 2. The CDR3 has 14 amino acids. Per germline, CDR1 SGDLS and CDR2 YYNGEE.

This clonotype came up a few times. V is TRBV7-7 and J is TRBJ2-3, with a possible D match to TRBD1 (5 bases). The CDR3 covers 16 residues. Deletions cut 1 base from V and 0 bases from J, with 11 bases between. The germline V gene has CDR1 SSHAT and CDR2 FNYEAQ (reference sequence). The CDR3 here is CASSLGTPTSTDTQYF. In DNA form, the CDR3 reads TGTGCCAGCAGCTTAGGGACACCAACTAGCACAGATACGCAGTATTTT.

This chain joins TRBV28 and TRBJ2-7, with 7 bases fitting TRBD2. The CDR3 runs 15 residues. The V gene end was trimmed by 4 bases and the J gene end by 5 bases; junction bases not matched to a gene: 11. Germline V gene lookup returns CDR1 MDHEN and CDR2 SYDVKM. CDR3 nucleotides: TGTGCCAGCAGTTCCCTCCGGGGGAGGGCCGACGAGCAGTACTTC. This sequence encodes CASSSLRGRADEQYF.

This clonotype was picked up a small number of times. The J gene is TRBJ2-2, the V gene TRBV7-3; weak D call: TRBD1 (5 bases). CDR3 size: 14 residues. From germline, CDR1 is SGHTA and CDR2 FQGTGA. Trimming took off 5 bases at V and 4 bases at J, with 11 bases between the two ends. The CDR3 reads CASSVTGPTGELFF. CDR3 in DNA: TGTGCCAGCAGCGTCACAGGACCCACCGGGGAGCTGTTTTTT.

This sequence joins TRBV20-1 and TRBJ2-5; tentatively, D is TRBD2 (6 bases). CDR1 DFQATT and CDR2 SNEGSKA come from the germline V gene (reference sequence). The CDR3 covers 15 residues. Between the trimmed V and J ends, which lost 3 bases and 9 bases, there was a span of 23 bases. The CDR3 DNA reads as TGCAGTGCTAGGGTACCTGGGGCTAGCGTAAGGGCCCAGTACTTC. Encoded protein: CSARVPGASVRAQYF.

Only a few counts were recorded for this clonotype. This sequence joins TRBV28 and TRBJ1-5; 8 bases match TRBD1. From germline, CDR1 is MDHEN and CDR2 SYDVKM. J was trimmed by 6 bases and V by 2 bases; bases with no gene match: 9. The CDR3 is 16 amino acids. This CDR3 is CASSLGGQGLRQPQHF. The CDR3, as DNA: TGTGCCAGCAGTTTAGGAGGACAGGGCCTACGTCAGCCCCAGCATTTT.

This clonotype has more than one count but fewer than ten. The J gene is TRBJ1-5, the V gene TRBV29-1, with unresolved D. The germline V gene has CDR1 SQVTM and CDR2 ANQGSEA. Trimming stripped 3 bases from V and 8 bases from J, with 14 bases between. CDR3 size: 13 residues. CDR3 DNA sequence: TGCAGCGTTGATTTAGGGTCGGGGAAGCCCCAGCATTTT. This codes for CSVDLGSGKPQHF.

The table lists this clonotype with a few counts. The CDR3 region is CASRESNNNEKLFF. The CDR3 bases are TGCGCCAGCAGGGAGTCCAACAACAATGAAAAACTGTTTTTT. The genes are TRBV5-1 and TRBJ1-4; D is unclear. The CDR3 length is 14 residues. Trimming cost V 5 bases and J 5 bases, with 13 bases left between them. Germline V gene lookup returns CDR1 SGHRS and CDR2 YFSETQ. Full variable domain (rest looked up from reference TRBV5-1 and TRBJ1-4): KAGVTQTPRYLIKTRGQQVTLSCSPISGHRSVSWYQQTPGQGLQFLFEYFSETQRNKGNFPGRFSGRQFSNSRSEMNVSTLELGDSALYLCASRESNNNEKLFFGSGTQLSVL.

This clonotype was seen a few times. The V call is TRBV7-2, the J call TRBJ2-5; maybe TRBD2 (6 bases). The CDR3 is 17 amino acids. Germline V gene sequence: CDR1 SGHTA, CDR2 FQGNSA. V dropped 5 bases and J dropped 0 bases, with 19 bases sitting between them. This chain's CDR3 is CASSPRDGGTHQETQYF. CDR3 bases: TGTGCCAGCAGCCCCAGGGACGGCGGGACCCACCAAGAGACCCAGTACTTC.

The rearrangement joins TRBV2 to TRBJ2-7; no clear D gene. CDR1 SNHLY and CDR2 FYNNEI come from the germline V gene. With 1 base removed from V and 2 bases from J, the gap between germline ends came to 6 bases. The CDR3 contains 13 residues. The CDR3 protein is CASSEDSPYEQYF. As DNA, the CDR3 is TGTGCCAGCAGTGAAGACAGTCCCTACGAGCAGTACTTC.

This chain uses TRBV28 with TRBJ2-7, with TRBD2 as a possible D gene (6 bases). Trimming stripped 3 bases from V and 3 bases from J, with 18 bases between. Germline V gives CDR1 MDHEN, CDR2 SYDVKM. CDR3 length equals 16 residues. CDR3 region: CASSFGPEVDYYEQYF. The CDR3 DNA reads as TGTGCCAGCAGTTTCGGGCCCGAGGTGGACTACTACGAGCAGTACTTC.

The table lists this clonotype with a few counts. In DNA form, the CDR3 reads TGTGCCAGTACTCCGACAGGGGGTACCTACGAGCAGTACTTC. This gives the protein CASTPTGGTYEQYF. The V call is TRBV19, the J call TRBJ2-7; 9 nucleotides line up with TRBD1. J gave up 2 bases and V 7 bases, and 6 bases lay outside the gene matches. The CDR3 totals 14 residues. Germline V gene lookup returns CDR1 LNHDA and CDR2 SQIVND (reference sequence).

The genes are TRBV7-9 and TRBJ2-3; D may be TRBD2 (6 bases). Germline CDR1 is SEHNR and CDR2 is FQNEAQ (reference sequence). The CDR3 extends over 14 amino acids. The germline V and J ends were trimmed by 5 bases and 0 bases, with 9 bases remaining between them. The CDR3 loop is CASSRGTSTDTQYF. CDR3 nucleotide sequence: TGTGCCAGCAGCCGCGGGACTAGCACAGATACGCAGTATTTT.

There are many counts of this clonotype. This sequence joins TRBV27 and TRBJ2-7; TRBD1 or TRBD2 may be the D gene (5 bases each). Germline values: CDR1 MNHEY, CDR2 SMNVEV (reference sequence). CDR3 length: 13 amino acids. Trimming took off 6 bases at V and 6 bases at J, with 15 bases between the two ends. The CDR3 reads CASRVGEGSEQYF. The CDR3 nucleotides read TGTGCCAGCAGGGTGGGCGAGGGGTCCGAGCAGTACTTC.

This clonotype has only a few counts. The genes are TRBV19 and TRBJ2-5, with 7 bases lining up with TRBD2. V trimming: 5 bases; J trimming: 5 bases; junction bases outside the gene matches: 8. The CDR3 totals 14 residues. Germline V gene lookup returns CDR1 LNHDA and CDR2 SQIVND (reference sequence). The CDR3 protein is CASSPRLAGETQYF. CDR3 nucleotide sequence: TGTGCCAGTAGTCCCAGACTAGCCGGGGAGACCCAGTACTTC.

This clonotype was found a few times. J is TRBJ2-7 and V is TRBV7-2; D is perhaps TRBD1 (6 bases). This CDR3 is built from 15 residues. The germline V and J ends were trimmed by 5 bases and 3 bases, with 17 bases remaining between them. Germline assignment: CDR1 SGHTA and CDR2 FQGNSA. CDR3 DNA sequence: TGTGCCAGCAGCCTGGGTCCAACCAGGGGCTACGAGCAGTACTTC. Its translation: CASSLGPTRGYEQYF.